What follows are 7 T cell receptor beta chains derived from one specimen sequenced in a study of technical replicates of blood from a few donors. Libraries were prepared by immunoSEQ multiplex PCR; TCRdb keeps only in-frame clonotypes and omits some of them. This sample has tens of thousands of clones, with about 94% found just once. Sequencing was carried out using T cells isolated from PBMCs. These receptors all stem from a human donor in good health.

The J gene is TRBJ1-1, the V gene TRBV11-2, with D possibly matching TRBD1 (5 bases). There are 15 residues in the CDR3. Germline V gene data show CDR1 as SGHAT and CDR2 as FQNNGV. The germline V and J ends were trimmed by 0 bases and 3 bases, with 11 bases remaining between them. DNA of the CDR3: TGTGCCAGCAGCTTAGAGGTCCAGGGCCACACTGAAGCTTTCTTT. It codes for CASSLEVQGHTEAFF.

A single count supports this clone. This chain links TRBV19 with TRBJ1-5; D is ambiguous. The CDR3 has 13 amino acids. Germline V lookup: CDR1 LNHDA, CDR2 SQIVND (reference sequence). V was trimmed by 5 bases and J by 12 bases, leaving 17 bases between them. The CDR3 DNA sequence: TGTGCCAGTAGTCAGGTCCAGATTTTGAGCCAGCATTTT. Translated, it gives CASSQVQILSQHF.

The chain's CDR3 is CASSSREPYEQYF. The CDR3 DNA follows: TGTGCCAGCAGCAGCCGGGAGCCCTACGAGCAGTACTTC. This chain connects TRBV7-9 to TRBJ2-7; D is possibly TRBD2 (6 bases). The CDR3 loop spans 13 amino acids. The V and J ends lost 5 bases and 2 bases respectively, with 10 bases between them. The V gene's germline CDR1 is SEHNR and CDR2 FQNEAQ (reference sequence).

This CDR3 is CASSNPGSSYNEQFF. In nucleotides, the CDR3 is TGTGCCAGCAGTAACCCCGGGAGCTCCTACAATGAGCAGTTCTTC. This chain joins TRBV6-5 and TRBJ2-1, with D possibly matching TRBD2 (6 bases). The germline V gene has CDR1 MNHEY and CDR2 SVGAGI. With 5 bases removed from V and 0 bases from J, the gap between germline ends came to 11 bases. The CDR3 totals 15 residues.

This sequence joins TRBV6-6 and TRBJ2-7, with D maybe TRBD2 (6 bases). Trimming took off 10 bases at V and 3 bases at J, with 16 bases between the two ends. The CDR3 contains 13 residues. The germline V gene has CDR1 MNHNY and CDR2 SVGAGI (reference sequence). Written as DNA, the CDR3 is TGTGCCACCCGGGACGGGAGCCGCTACGAGCAGTACTTC. Translated: CATRDGSRYEQYF.

The J gene is TRBJ1-3, the V gene TRBV5-5, with TRBD1 matching over 7 bases. Unmatched junction bases numbered 4, after V lost 0 bases and J lost 4 bases. From germline, CDR1 is SGHKS and CDR2 YYEKEE (reference sequence). The CDR3 is made up of 15 amino acids. The CDR3 nucleotides are TGTGCCAGCAGCTTGGAGGGGGCGAAAGGAAACACCATATATTTT. This codes for CASSLEGAKGNTIYF.

The rearrangement links TRBV13 to TRBJ2-7; 8 bases map to TRBD2. The CDR3 is made up of 17 amino acids. V lost 3 bases, J lost 3 bases, and 13 bases stayed unmatched. Germline CDR1 and CDR2: PRHDT and FYEKMQ (reference sequence). CDR3 residues: CASSFVAGLHGGYEQYF. The CDR3 bases are TGTGCCAGCAGCTTTGTAGCGGGATTGCATGGCGGCTACGAGCAGTACTTC.